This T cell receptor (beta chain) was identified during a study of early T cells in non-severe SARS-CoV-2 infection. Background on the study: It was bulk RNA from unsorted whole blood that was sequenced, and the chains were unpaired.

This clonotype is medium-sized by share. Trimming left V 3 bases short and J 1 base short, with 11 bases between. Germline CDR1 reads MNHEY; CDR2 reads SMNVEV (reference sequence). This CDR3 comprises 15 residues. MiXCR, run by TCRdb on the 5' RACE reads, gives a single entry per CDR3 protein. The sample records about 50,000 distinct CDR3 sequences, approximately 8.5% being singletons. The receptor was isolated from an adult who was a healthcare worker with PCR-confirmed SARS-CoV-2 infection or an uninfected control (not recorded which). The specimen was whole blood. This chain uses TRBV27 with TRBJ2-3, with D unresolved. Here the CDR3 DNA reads TGTGCCAGCAGTTTCTTGGTAGGCGGCACAGATACGCAGTATTTT. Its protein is CASSFLVGGTDTQYF.